This T cell receptor beta chain is from a study of T cell changes during pregnancy in multiple sclerosis. This clone was picked up one time. Germline CDR1 SGHTA, CDR2 FQGNSA. Trimming removed 0 bases from V and 4 bases from J, with 16 bases in between. The CDR3 contains 17 residues. Here immunoSEQ multiplex PCR was the method, and the copy in TCRdb shows in-frame clones only, minus some. This table has approximately 60,000 clones, roughly 89% appearing once. V gene TRBV7-2 combines with J gene TRBJ2-1, with D perhaps given as TRBD1 or TRBD2 (5 bases each). This sequence was found in a human donor whose cells served as feeder cells for cultures in a pregnancy study. Source material: peripheral blood from another person, used as feeder cells. CDR3 loop: CASSLAGWGKLYNEQFF. In nucleotides, the CDR3 is TGTGCCAGCAGCTTAGCGGGATGGGGGAAGCTTTACAATGAGCAGTTCTTC. Complete variable domain (other parts from reference TRBV7-2 and TRBJ2-1): GAGVSQSPSNKVTEKGKDVELRCDPISGHTALYWYRQSLGQGLEFLIYFQGNSAPDKSGLPSDRFSAERTGGSVSTLTIQRTQQEDSAVYLCASSLAGWGKLYNEQFFGPGTRLTVL.